This is a list of T cell receptor beta chains from one sample in a study of blood T cell repertoires in COVID-19. The method was immunoSEQ multiplex PCR; TCRdb's version includes in-frame clones alone and lacks a portion of them. The sample lists some 300,000 clones; around 89% were seen once. What was sequenced was peripheral blood. The origin of the receptors is a woman between 25 and 40 years old who had recovered from COVID-19. The CDR3 runs from the conserved cysteine through the conserved F or W. D genes are given only for firm matches. For some rows the clone size is stated as once, few or many, or as a class when expanded; others skip it.

abundance,v_gene,d_gene,j_gene,CDR3aa,CDR3nt
.,TRBV5-4,.,TRBJ2-2,CASSLDSTGELFF,TGTGCCAGCAGCTTGGACAGCACCGGGGAGCTGTTTTTT
once,TRBV29-1,.,TRBJ2-5,CSARWGRETQYF,TGCAGCGCCCGATGGGGGCGGGAGACCCAGTACTTC
.,TRBV4-2,TRBD2,TRBJ2-1,CASSQEGLAGASSYNEQFF,TGTGCCAGCAGCCAAGAGGGTCTAGCGGGGGCGAGCTCCTACAATGAGCAGTTCTTC
.,TRBV3-1/TRBV3-2,TRBD1,TRBJ1-2,CASSQGQGYYGYTF,TGTGCCAGCAGCCAAGGACAGGGGTACTATGGCTACACCTTC
.,TRBV7-9,.,TRBJ2-5,CASSLDVQSQYF,TGTGCCAGCAGCTTAGACGTACAGTCCCAGTACTTC
.,TRBV27,.,TRBJ2-7,CASSLLGGLIYEQYF,TGTGCCAGCAGTTTATTGGGAGGACTTATCTACGAGCAGTACTTC
.,TRBV7-8,.,TRBJ2-1,CASSLEQGTYNEQFF,TGTGCCAGCAGCTTAGAGCAGGGAACCTACAATGAGCAGTTCTTC
.,TRBV9,TRBD1,TRBJ2-3,CASSQQGATDTQYF,TGTGCCAGCAGCCAGCAGGGGGCCACAGATACGCAGTATTTT
.,TRBV7-2,.,TRBJ2-7,CASSFLGGSYEQYF,TGTGCCAGCAGCTTCCTCGGTGGCTCCTACGAGCAGTACTTC
.,TRBV23-1,.,TRBJ2-7,CASSQSDCYYEQYF,TGCGCCAGCAGTCAATCAGACTGCTACTACGAGCAGTACTTC
.,TRBV7-3,.,TRBJ2-3,CASSPRLDAGTDTQYF,TGTGCCAGCAGCCCTCGGCTAGATGCCGGCACAGATACGCAGTATTTT
.,TRBV28,TRBD1,TRBJ2-6,CASSGGTGHSGANVLTF,TGTGCCAGCAGTGGGGGGACAGGACACTCTGGGGCCAACGTCCTGACTTTC
.,TRBV15,.,TRBJ1-4,CATSRDRGNEKLFF,TGTGCCACCAGCAGAGATAGGGGGAATGAAAAACTGTTTTTT
.,TRBV7-3,TRBD1,TRBJ1-2,CASSLLGQGDGYTF,TGTGCCAGCAGCTTATTGGGACAGGGGGATGGCTACACCTTC
.,TRBV28,.,TRBJ2-3,CASSSQIGGHGTDTQYF,TGTGCCAGCAGTTCTCAAATCGGGGGGCACGGGACAGATACGCAGTATTTT
.,TRBV4-1,.,TRBJ2-5,CASSQVGELMGETQYF,TGCGCCAGCAGCCAAGTAGGAGAACTCATGGGAGAGACCCAGTACTTC